These 20 T cell receptor beta chains share one sample of origin, sequenced in a study of blood T cell repertoires in COVID-19. TCRdb keeps only in-frame clones here, not all; method: immunoSEQ multiplex PCR. The data hold a few hundred thousand clones, with about 89% observed a single time. What was sequenced was peripheral blood. These receptors came from an older woman with acute or convalescent COVID-19.

The chain recombines TRBV28 with TRBJ1-5; no clear D gene. Germline CDR1 reads MDHEN; CDR2 reads SYDVKM. CDR3 length: 14 residues. The V and J ends lost 2 bases and 0 bases respectively, with 5 bases between them. The CDR3 DNA sequence: TGTGCCAGCAGTTTACGGGTTAGCAATCAGCCCCAGCATTTT. Translated: CASSLRVSNQPQHF.

The chain employs TRBV6-5 and TRBJ2-5; D perhaps matches TRBD2 (5 bases). The germline V gene encodes CDR1 MNHEY and CDR2 SVGAGI. The CDR3 runs 11 residues. V lost 8 bases to trimming and J lost 9 bases, with 13 bases between them. The CDR3 sequence is CASGSGRAQYF. CDR3 DNA: TGTGCCAGCGGGAGCGGTAGGGCCCAGTACTTC.

The chain combines TRBV4-2 with TRBJ2-7, with TRBD2 matching 7 bases. CDR1 and CDR2 (germline): LGHNA, YNFKEQ. The CDR3 runs 13 residues. Germline trimming cut 3 bases from V and 9 bases from J; bases unmatched to any gene: 8. The CDR3 reads CASSQGGTTGQYF. The CDR3 nucleotides are TGTGCCAGCAGCCAGGGGGGGACCACCGGGCAGTACTTC.

The chain is built from TRBV28 and TRBJ1-4, with TRBD1 matching 7 bases. V dropped 2 bases and J dropped 0; count of bases not matched to a gene: 9. CDR3 length: 18 residues. The germline V gene encodes CDR1 MDHEN and CDR2 SYDVKM. The CDR3 loop reads CASSLGQPGGATNEKLFF. The CDR3 nucleotides read TGTGCCAGCAGTTTAGGGCAGCCAGGGGGAGCAACTAATGAAAAACTGTTTTTT.

The genes are TRBV29-1 and TRBJ2-1, with a weak D call TRBD1 (6 bases). Looked up from germline, CDR1 is SQVTM and CDR2 is ANQGSEA. CDR3 length: 12 residues. V was pared by 5 bases and J by 9 bases, with 14 bases between. CDR3 sequence reads: CSVIPGAGEQFF. Here the CDR3 DNA reads TGCAGCGTTATTCCAGGGGCTGGTGAGCAGTTCTTC.

The chain joins TRBV18 to TRBJ2-1; D is perhaps TRBD2 (6 bases). Germline V gene sequence: CDR1 KGHSH, CDR2 LQKENI. CDR3 length: 13 residues. Trimming took off 3 bases at V and 9 bases at J, with 12 bases between the two ends. The CDR3 nucleotides are TGTGCCAGCTCACCGTCTAGCGTAGGTGAGCAGTTCTTC. It encodes CASSPSSVGEQFF.

The chain recombines TRBV6-2 or TRBV6-3 with TRBJ1-2; TRBD1 matches at 7 bases. The CDR3 is made up of 14 amino acids. Per the germline V gene, CDR1 is MNHEY and CDR2 is SVGEGT. The J segment lost 6 bases and the V segment lost 0 bases, leaving 4 bases of the junction unmatched. The CDR3 DNA reads as TGTGCCAGCAGTTACTCGATCAGGGGGAATGGCTACACCTTC. Translation gives CASSYSIRGNGYTF.

In its sample, this clone was seen a few times. The chain is built from TRBV5-1 and TRBJ2-5, with TRBD2 matching over 7 bases. V shed 5 bases and J 1 base; nucleotides not matched to a gene: 2. CDR1 and CDR2 (germline): SGHRS, YFSETQ. There are 13 residues in the CDR3. The CDR3 here is CASSSGPQETQYF. The DNA for the CDR3 is TGCGCCAGCAGTAGCGGGCCCCAAGAGACCCAGTACTTC.

This clone came up once. The chain recombines TRBV3-1 (or the pseudogene TRBV3-2) with TRBJ2-4, with 11 positions matching TRBD2. From germline, CDR1 is LGHDT and CDR2 YNNKEL (reference sequence). This CDR3 has 17 amino acids. With 5 bases clipped from V and 6 bases from J, the junction kept 12 bases outside the gene matches. CDR3 nucleotides: TGTGCCAGCAGCGGTAGCGGGGGGGCCGTTCGGCGAAACATTCAGTACTTC. This gives the protein CASSGSGGAVRRNIQYF.

The chain couples TRBV14 to TRBJ1-1, with TRBD1 matching over 9 bases. From germline, CDR1 is SGHDN and CDR2 FVKESK. Germline trimming cut 1 base from V and 11 bases from J; bases unmatched to any gene: 8. The CDR3 contains 14 residues. The CDR3 reads CASSQGQGVFEAFF. In DNA form, the CDR3 reads TGTGCCAGCAGCCAAGGACAGGGGGTCTTCGAGGCTTTCTTT.

CDR3 DNA: TGTGCCAGCAGTCAGGGGGCCGGCTATGGCTACACCTTC. Amino acids: CASSQGAGYGYTF. V and J are TRBV28 and TRBJ1-2, with 8 bases that match TRBD1. This CDR3 has 13 amino acids. The V gene's germline CDR1 is MDHEN and CDR2 SYDVKM. With 5 bases clipped from V and 4 bases from J, the junction kept 3 bases outside the gene matches.

This chain joins TRBV28 and TRBJ2-5; D may be TRBD2 (5 bases). V shed 1 base and J shed 1 base, with 10 bases lying between them. This CDR3 is built from 15 residues. Germline V lookup: CDR1 MDHEN, CDR2 SYDVKM. The CDR3 DNA is TGTGCCAGCAGTTTATACACGAGCGGCCAAGAGACCCAGTACTTC. Amino acids: CASSLYTSGQETQYF.

The CDR3 loop reads CASSVEREANEQFF. The CDR3 region has the DNA TGTGCCAGCAGTGTAGAGCGGGAGGCCAATGAGCAGTTCTTC. This chain joins TRBV6-4 and TRBJ2-1, with TRBD2 identical over 9 bases. With 4 bases clipped from V and 6 bases from J, the junction kept 4 bases outside the gene matches. Germline V gene data show CDR1 as MRHNA and CDR2 as SNTAGT. The length of the CDR3 is 14 residues.

This rearrangement joins TRBV5-1 to TRBJ2-1, with 8 bases that match TRBD1. Germline assignment: CDR1 SGHRS and CDR2 YFSETQ. The CDR3 is 18 amino acids. After removal of 0 bases from V and 1 base from J, the junction contained 9 bases not matched to a gene. The CDR3 region is CASSLGQGSSLSYNEQFF. The CDR3 nucleotides read TGCGCCAGCAGCTTGGGACAGGGGTCCTCTCTGTCCTACAATGAGCAGTTCTTC.

This clone was detected once. The DNA of the CDR3 is TGTGCCAGCAACCCTACCTGGGCCAGCTTAGGGGTTGAGTCCACAGATACGCAGTATTTT. Its protein product is CASNPTWASLGVESTDTQYF. The chain combines TRBV28 with TRBJ2-3; D perhaps matches TRBD1 (5 bases). This CDR3 is built from 20 residues. V was trimmed by 7 bases and J by 2 bases, leaving 31 bases between them. CDR1 is MDHEN, CDR2 SYDVKM, per germline.

The V call is TRBV28, the J call TRBJ2-7, with TRBD1 as a possible D gene (6 bases). The germline V and J ends were trimmed by 2 bases and 5 bases, with 16 bases remaining between them. CDR3 length: 15 amino acids. Germline V gene data show CDR1 as MDHEN and CDR2 as SYDVKM. CDR3 sequence reads: CASSLGGHPLDEQYF. The CDR3 DNA follows: TGTGCCAGCAGTTTAGGGGGACATCCCCTGGACGAGCAGTACTTC.

The J gene is TRBJ2-1, the V gene TRBV6-5; no clear D gene. The CDR3 runs to 15 residues. Trimming pared 5 bases from V and 0 bases from J, leaving 11 bases between. Germline CDR1 MNHEY, CDR2 SVGAGI. The CDR3 spells CASSLDPHSYNEQFF. CDR3 nucleotide sequence: TGTGCCAGCAGTCTAGACCCCCACTCCTACAATGAGCAGTTCTTC.

The genes are TRBV9 and TRBJ2-2; D is possibly TRBD2 (6 bases). Germline CDR1 SGDLS, CDR2 YYNGEE. Trimming cost V 0 bases and J 6 bases, with 18 bases left between them. This CDR3 has 17 residues. The CDR3 loop reads CASSVVPTGVVAGELFF. The CDR3 nucleotides are TGTGCCAGCAGCGTAGTCCCAACGGGGGTAGTAGCCGGGGAGCTGTTTTTT.

The gene calls are TRBV6-2 or TRBV6-3 and TRBJ2-5, with no clear D. Germline CDR1 MNHEY, CDR2 SVGEGT. The length of the CDR3 is 16 residues. Trimming shortened V by 6 bases and J by 5 bases, and 22 bases separated the two germline ends. Here the CDR3 reads CASSLMVAVSRETQYF. The CDR3 region has the DNA TGTGCCAGCAGCCTCATGGTCGCCGTCTCGAGGGAGACCCAGTACTTC.

The chain combines TRBV3-1 (or the pseudogene TRBV3-2) with TRBJ1-6; D remains unclear. Germline CDR1 LGHDT, CDR2 YNNKEL (reference sequence). V was shortened by 0 bases and J by 10 bases, with 7 bases between the two germline ends. This CDR3 has 13 residues. The CDR3 sequence is CASSQDLESPLHF. CDR3 in DNA: TGTGCCAGCAGCCAAGACCTTGAGTCACCCCTCCACTTT.